Listed here is a single T cell receptor beta chain. The data originate from a study of T cells in tuberculosis. CDR3 length: 15 residues. The V and J ends lost 5 bases and 0 bases, in that order; junction bases with no gene match: 6. The germline V gene has CDR1 SQVTM and CDR2 ANQGSEA. Clones were sequenced by immunoSEQ multiplex PCR, and TCRdb holds only the in-frame ones, with some missing. The sample records under 40,000 clones, roughly 83% being singletons. Time point described: new active TB diagnosis, blood taken before or within 7 days of starting treatment. The sequence came from an adult with tuberculosis. The sample in question was PBMCs, obtained at tuberculosis diagnosis. The chain links TRBV29-1 to TRBJ1-1; 10 positions match TRBD1. Here the CDR3 reads CSVPGQGRLNTEAFF. The CDR3 region has the DNA TGCAGCGTTCCGGGACAGGGGCGTTTGAACACTGAAGCTTTCTTT.